Below, one T cell receptor beta chain is given with its context. The antigen remains unidentified. Noted time point: week 35, safety follow-up. What each vaccine dose contained was 300 ug of mutant IDH1 20-mer peptide, accompanied by topical imiquimod. Patients carried new grade 3 or 4 IDH1-mutant astrocytomas lacking nuclear ATRX. Generated by immunoSEQ multiplex PCR, the TCRdb table keeps only in-frame clones and is missing some. The data contain 20,000 to 30,000 clones, 83% of them seen just once; the ten biggest clones take up roughly 30%. This specimen belongs to a study of a mutant IDH1 vaccine in newly diagnosed glioma. Whole-study context: Treated patients comprised about 62% males and approximately 38% females, mean age approximately 38 years. Earlier care involved radiotherapy, temozolomide, or both, and the majority received both.

The CDR3 sequence is 14 residues long. Trimming stripped 1 base from V and 7 bases from J, with 11 bases between. Germline V lookup: CDR1 MGHRA, CDR2 YSYEKL. The sample consisted of PBMCs, taken from a glioma patient whose treatment included an IDH1 peptide vaccine. The gene calls are TRBV4-1 and TRBJ1-5, with TRBD1 as a possible D gene (6 bases). This receptor was taken from a young man with glioma. The CDR3 region has the DNA TGCGCCAGCAGCCAAGGATCCACAGGGCAGCCCCAGCATTTT. Translating it yields CASSQGSTGQPQHF.